This T cell receptor beta chain was captured in a study of T cells after yellow fever vaccination. For the study at large: Those fractions that held only low numbers of cells were prepared using the SMART-Seq v4 Ultra Low Input RNA kit.

Notes on the study in general: Compared with primary, the secondary response was weaker and peaked at day 5, not 15. Subsequent booster samples again held most clones from primary vaccination (nearly 98% CD4, 85% to 90% CD8).

On this clonotype: The antigen is unknown.

Germline lookup yields CDR1 LNHDA and CDR2 SQIVND (reference sequence). This CDR3 spans 13 amino acids. V was clipped by 4 bases and J by 7 bases; unmatched bases: 2. Template switching by 5'RACE produced TCR cDNA, adding a universal primer site and UMIs. TCRdb reanalysed the 5' RACE reads using MiXCR and keeps one entry per CDR3 protein. In the table there are about 550,000 distinct CDR3 sequences, roughly 19% of which are singletons. Material: PBMCs, obtained 15 days after the yellow fever booster vaccination. The genes are TRBV19 and TRBJ2-7; 12 bases match TRBD2. This sequence was found in a man aged 25 to 45 who received the YFV17D yellow fever vaccine. The CDR3 reads CASSKLAGGEQYF. DNA of the CDR3: TGTGCCAGTAGTAAGCTAGCGGGAGGGGAGCAGTACTTC.